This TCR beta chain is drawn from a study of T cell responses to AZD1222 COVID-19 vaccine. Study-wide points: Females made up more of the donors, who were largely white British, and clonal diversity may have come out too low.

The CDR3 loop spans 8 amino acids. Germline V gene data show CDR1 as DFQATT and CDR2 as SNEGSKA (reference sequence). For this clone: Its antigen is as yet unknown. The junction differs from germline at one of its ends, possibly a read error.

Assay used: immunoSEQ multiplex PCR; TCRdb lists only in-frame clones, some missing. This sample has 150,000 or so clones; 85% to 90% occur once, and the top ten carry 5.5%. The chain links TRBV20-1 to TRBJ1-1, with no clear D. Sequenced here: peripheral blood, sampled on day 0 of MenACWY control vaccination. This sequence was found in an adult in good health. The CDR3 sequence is CSALLGLF. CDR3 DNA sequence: TGCAGTGCCCTGCTGGGTCTCTTT.